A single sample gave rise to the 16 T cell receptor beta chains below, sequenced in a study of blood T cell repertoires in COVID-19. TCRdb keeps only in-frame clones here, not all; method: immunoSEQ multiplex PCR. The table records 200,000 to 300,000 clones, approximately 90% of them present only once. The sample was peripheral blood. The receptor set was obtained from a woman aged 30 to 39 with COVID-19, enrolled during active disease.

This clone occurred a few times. The CDR3 here is CASSRQGLAGRHEQFF. The CDR3, as DNA: TGTGCCAGCAGCCGACAAGGACTAGCGGGACGCCATGAGCAGTTCTTC. This chain connects TRBV7-9 to TRBJ2-1; TRBD2 aligns across 12 bases. The CDR3 runs to 16 residues. Germline lookup yields CDR1 SEHNR and CDR2 FQNEAQ (reference sequence). V shed 5 bases, J shed 8 bases, and the junction held 10 bases outside the gene matches.

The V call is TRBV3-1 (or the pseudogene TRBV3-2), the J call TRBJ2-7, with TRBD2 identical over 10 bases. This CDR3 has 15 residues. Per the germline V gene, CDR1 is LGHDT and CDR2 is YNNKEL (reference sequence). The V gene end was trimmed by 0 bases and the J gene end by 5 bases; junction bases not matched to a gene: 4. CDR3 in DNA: TGTGCCAGCAGCCAAGATGCTAGCGGGAGTCACGAGCAGTACGTC. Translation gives CASSQDASGSHEQYV.

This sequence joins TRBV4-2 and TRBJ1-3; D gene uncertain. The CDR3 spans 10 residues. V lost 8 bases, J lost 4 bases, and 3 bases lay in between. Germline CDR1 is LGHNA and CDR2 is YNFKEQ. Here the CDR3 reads CASEGNTIYF. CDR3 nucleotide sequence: TGTGCCAGCGAGGGAAACACCATATATTTT.

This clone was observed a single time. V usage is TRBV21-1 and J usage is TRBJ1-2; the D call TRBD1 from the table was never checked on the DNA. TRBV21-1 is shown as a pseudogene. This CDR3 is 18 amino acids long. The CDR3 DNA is TGTGCCAGCAGCAAACGCCCTACTTCCCGCCAGGGCTCCCCTGGCTACACCTTC. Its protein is CASSKRPTSRQGSPGYTF.

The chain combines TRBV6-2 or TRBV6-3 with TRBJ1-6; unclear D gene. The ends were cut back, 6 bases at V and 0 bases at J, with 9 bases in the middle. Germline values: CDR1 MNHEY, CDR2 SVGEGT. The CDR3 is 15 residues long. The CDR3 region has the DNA TGTGCCAGCAGCCCCGGGAGCTCCTATAATTCACCCCTCCACTTT. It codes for CASSPGSSYNSPLHF.

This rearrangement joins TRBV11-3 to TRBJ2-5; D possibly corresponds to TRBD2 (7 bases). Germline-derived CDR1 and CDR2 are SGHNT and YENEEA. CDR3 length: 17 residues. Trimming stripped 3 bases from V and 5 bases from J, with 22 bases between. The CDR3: CASSFRGGLIGEETQYF. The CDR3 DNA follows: TGTGCCAGCAGCTTTAGGGGGGGACTCATCGGCGAGGAGACCCAGTACTTC.

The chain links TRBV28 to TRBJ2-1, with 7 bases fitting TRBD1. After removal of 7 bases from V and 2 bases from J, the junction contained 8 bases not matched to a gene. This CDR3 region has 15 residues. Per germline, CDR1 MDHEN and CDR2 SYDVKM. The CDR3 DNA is TGTGCCAGCACCGCCCCGACAGGGACCTACAATGAGCAGTTCTTC. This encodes CASTAPTGTYNEQFF.

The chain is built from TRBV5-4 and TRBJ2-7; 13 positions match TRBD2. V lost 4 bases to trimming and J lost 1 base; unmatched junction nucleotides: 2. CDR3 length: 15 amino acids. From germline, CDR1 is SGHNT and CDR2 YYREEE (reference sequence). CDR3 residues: CASSGGLAGSYEQYV. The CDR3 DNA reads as TGTGCCAGCAGCGGGGGACTAGCGGGGTCCTACGAGCAGTACGTC.

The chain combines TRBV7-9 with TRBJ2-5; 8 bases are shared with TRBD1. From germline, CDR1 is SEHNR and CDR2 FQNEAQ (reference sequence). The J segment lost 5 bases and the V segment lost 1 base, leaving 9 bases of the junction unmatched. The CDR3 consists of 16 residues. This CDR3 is CASSLGSQGAGETQYF. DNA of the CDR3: TGTGCCAGCAGCTTAGGATCGCAGGGGGCGGGGGAGACCCAGTACTTC.

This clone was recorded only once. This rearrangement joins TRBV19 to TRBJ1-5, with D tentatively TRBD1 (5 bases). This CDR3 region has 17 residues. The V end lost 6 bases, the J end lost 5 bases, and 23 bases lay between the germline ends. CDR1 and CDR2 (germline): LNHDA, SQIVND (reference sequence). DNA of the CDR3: TGTGCCAGTAGCCCCACGGATAAGTACAGGTTGCATCAGCCCCAGCATTTT. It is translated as CASSPTDKYRLHQPQHF.

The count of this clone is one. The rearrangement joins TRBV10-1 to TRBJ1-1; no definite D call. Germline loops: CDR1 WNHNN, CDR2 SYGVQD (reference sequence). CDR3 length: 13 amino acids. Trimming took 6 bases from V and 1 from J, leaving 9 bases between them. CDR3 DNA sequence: TGCGCCAGCAGCAGCAACAGGAACACTGAAGCTTTCTTT. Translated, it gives CASSSNRNTEAFF.

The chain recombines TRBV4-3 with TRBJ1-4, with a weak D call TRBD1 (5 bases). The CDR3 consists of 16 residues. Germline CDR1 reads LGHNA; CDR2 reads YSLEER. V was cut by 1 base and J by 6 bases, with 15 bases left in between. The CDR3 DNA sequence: TGCGCCAGCAGCCAAGCCTTGGGTTCGGGGGATGAAAAACTGTTTTTT. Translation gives CASSQALGSGDEKLFF.

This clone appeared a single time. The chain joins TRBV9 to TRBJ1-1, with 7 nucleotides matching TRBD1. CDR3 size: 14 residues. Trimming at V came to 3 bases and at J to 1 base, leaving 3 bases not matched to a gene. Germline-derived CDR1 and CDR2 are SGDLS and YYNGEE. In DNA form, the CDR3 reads TGTGCCAGCAGCGCGGGACAGCCGAACACTGAAGCTTTCTTT. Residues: CASSAGQPNTEAFF.

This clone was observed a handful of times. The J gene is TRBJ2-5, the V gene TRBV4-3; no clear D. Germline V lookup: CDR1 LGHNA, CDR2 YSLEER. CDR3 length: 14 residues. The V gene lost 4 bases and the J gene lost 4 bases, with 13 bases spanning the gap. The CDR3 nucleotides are TGCGCCAGCAGCCCCCGTCCGGGTCCAGAGACCCAGTACTTC. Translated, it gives CASSPRPGPETQYF.

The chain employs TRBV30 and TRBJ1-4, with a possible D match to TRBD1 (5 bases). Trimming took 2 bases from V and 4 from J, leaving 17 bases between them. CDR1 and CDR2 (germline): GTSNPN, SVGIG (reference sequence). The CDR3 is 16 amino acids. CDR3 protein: CAWSPQGGPLNEKLFF. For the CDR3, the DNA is TGTGCCTGGAGTCCGCAGGGAGGTCCTCTTAATGAAAAACTGTTTTTT.

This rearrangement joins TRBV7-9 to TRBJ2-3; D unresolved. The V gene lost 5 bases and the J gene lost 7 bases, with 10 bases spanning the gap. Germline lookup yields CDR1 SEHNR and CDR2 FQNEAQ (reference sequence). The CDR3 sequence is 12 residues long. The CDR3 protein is CASSPSVYTQYF. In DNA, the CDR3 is TGTGCCAGCAGCCCATCGGTTTATACGCAGTATTTT.